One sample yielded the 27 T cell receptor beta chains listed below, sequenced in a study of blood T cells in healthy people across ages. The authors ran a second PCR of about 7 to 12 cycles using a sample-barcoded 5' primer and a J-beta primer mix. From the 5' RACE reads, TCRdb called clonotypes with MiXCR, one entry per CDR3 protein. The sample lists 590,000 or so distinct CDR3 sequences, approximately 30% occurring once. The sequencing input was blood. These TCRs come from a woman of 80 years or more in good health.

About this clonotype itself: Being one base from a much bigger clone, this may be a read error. CDR3 coding DNA: TGCGCCAGCAGCGCGGGACAGATCTACAATGAGCAGTGCTTC. Translating gives CASSAGQIYNEQCF. This chain links TRBV5-1 with TRBJ2-1; D is perhaps TRBD1 (7 bases). This CDR3 contains 14 residues. Germline V gene lookup returns CDR1 SGHRS and CDR2 YFSETQ. The variable domain in full, with the rest retrieved from reference TRBV5-1 and TRBJ2-1, is KAGVTQTPRYLIKTRGQQVTLSCSPISGHRSVSWYQQTPGQGLQFLFEYFSETQRNKGNFPGRFSGRQFSNSRSEMNVSTLELGDSALYLCASSAGQIYNEQCFGPGTRLTVL.

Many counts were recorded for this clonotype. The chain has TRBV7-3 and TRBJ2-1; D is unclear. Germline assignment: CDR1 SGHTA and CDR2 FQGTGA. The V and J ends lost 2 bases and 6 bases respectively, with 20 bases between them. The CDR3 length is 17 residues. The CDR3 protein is CASSLGLGAKGVNEQFF. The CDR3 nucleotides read TGTGCCAGCAGCTTAGGTTTGGGCGCTAAAGGTGTCAATGAGCAGTTCTTC.

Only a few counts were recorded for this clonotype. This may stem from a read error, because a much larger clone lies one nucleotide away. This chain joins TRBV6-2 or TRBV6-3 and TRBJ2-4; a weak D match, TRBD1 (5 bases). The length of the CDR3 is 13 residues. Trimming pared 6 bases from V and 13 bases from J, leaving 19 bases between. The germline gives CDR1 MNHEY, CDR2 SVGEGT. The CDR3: CASRDTSSYGQYF. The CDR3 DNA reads TGTGCCAGCAGGGACACCAGCTCCTACGGGCAGTACTTC.

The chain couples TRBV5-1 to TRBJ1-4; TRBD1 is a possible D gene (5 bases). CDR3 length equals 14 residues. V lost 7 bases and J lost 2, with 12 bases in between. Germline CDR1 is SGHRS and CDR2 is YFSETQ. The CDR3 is CASGPGWTNEKLFF. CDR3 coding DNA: TGCGCCAGCGGTCCAGGGTGGACTAATGAAAAACTGTTTTTT.

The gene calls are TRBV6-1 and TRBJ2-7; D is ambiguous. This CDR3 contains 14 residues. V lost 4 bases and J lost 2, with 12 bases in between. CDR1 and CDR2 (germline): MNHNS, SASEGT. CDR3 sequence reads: CASSALGTTYEQYF. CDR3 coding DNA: TGTGCCAGCAGTGCCCTAGGAACCACCTACGAGCAGTACTTC.

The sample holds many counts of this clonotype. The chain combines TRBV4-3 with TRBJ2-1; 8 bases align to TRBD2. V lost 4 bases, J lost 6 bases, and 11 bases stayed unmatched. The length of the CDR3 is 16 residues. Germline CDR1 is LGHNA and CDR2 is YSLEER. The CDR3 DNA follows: TGCGCCAGCAGCCGCCAAGGACTAGCCGCAACCAATGAGCAGTTCTTC. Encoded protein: CASSRQGLAATNEQFF.

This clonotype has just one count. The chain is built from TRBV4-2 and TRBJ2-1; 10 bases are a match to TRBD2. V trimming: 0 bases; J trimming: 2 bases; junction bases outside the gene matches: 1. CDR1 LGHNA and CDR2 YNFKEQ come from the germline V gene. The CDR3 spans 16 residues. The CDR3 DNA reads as TGTGCCAGCAGCCAAGATGGGACTAGCGCCTACAATGAGCAGTTCTTC. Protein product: CASSQDGTSAYNEQFF.

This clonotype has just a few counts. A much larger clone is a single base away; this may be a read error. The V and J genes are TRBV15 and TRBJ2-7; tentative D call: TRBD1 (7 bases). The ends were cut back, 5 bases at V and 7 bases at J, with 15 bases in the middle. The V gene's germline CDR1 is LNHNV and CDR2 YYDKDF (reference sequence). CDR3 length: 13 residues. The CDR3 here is CATSRGTDDEQYF. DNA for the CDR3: TGTGCCACCAGCCGCGGGACAGATGATGAGCAGTACTTC. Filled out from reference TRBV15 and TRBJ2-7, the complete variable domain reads DAMVIQNPRYQVTQFGKPVTLSCSQTLNHNVMYWYQQKSSQAPKLLFHYYDKDFNNEADTPDNFQSRRPNTSFCFLDIRSPGLGDTAMYLCATSRGTDDEQYFGPGTRLTVT.

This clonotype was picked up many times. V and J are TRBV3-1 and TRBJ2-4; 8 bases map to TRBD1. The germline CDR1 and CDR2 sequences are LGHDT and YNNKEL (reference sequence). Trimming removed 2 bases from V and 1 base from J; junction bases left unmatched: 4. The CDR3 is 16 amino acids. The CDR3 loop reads CASSQNWDRAKNIQYF. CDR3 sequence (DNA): TGTGCCAGCAGCCAAAATTGGGACAGGGCCAAAAACATTCAGTACTTC.

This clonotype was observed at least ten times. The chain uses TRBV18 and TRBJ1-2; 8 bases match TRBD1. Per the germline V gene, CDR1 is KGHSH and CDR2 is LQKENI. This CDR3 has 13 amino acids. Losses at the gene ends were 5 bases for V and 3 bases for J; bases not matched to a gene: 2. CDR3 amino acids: CASSEDRDYGYTF. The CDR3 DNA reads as TGTGCCAGCTCAGAGGACAGGGACTATGGCTACACCTTC.

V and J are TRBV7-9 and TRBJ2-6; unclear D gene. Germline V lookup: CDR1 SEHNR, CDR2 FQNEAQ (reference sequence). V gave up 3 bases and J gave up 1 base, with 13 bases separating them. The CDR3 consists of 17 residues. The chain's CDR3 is CASSFKSPASGANVLTF. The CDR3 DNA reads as TGTGCCAGCAGCTTTAAGTCACCGGCATCTGGGGCCAACGTCCTGACTTTC.

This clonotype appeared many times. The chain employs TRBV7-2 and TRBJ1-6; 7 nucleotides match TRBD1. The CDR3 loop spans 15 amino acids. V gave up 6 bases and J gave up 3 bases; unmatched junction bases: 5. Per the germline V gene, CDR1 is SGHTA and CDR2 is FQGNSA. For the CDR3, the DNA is TGTGCCAGCAGAACAGGGGCCGGCTATAATTCACCCCTCCACTTT. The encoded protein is CASRTGAGYNSPLHF.

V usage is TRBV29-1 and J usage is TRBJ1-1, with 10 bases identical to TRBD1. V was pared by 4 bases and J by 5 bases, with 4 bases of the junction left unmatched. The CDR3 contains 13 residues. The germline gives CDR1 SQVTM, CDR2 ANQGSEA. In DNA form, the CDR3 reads TGCAGCGTTGGGGACAGGGGATTTACTGAAGCTTTCTTT. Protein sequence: CSVGDRGFTEAFF.

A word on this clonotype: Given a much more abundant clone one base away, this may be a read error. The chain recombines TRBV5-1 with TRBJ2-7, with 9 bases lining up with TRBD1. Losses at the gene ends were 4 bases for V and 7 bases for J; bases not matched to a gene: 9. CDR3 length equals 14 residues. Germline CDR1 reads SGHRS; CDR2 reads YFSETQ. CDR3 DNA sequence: TGCGCCAGCAGCCCGGACAGGGGTAGGGATGAGCAGTACTTC. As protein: CASSPDRGRDEQYF.

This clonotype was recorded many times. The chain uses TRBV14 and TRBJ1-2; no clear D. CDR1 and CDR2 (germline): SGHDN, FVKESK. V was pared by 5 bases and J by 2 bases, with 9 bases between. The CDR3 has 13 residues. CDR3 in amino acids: CASSSGRNYGYTF. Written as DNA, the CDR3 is TGTGCCAGCAGCTCTGGACGGAACTATGGCTACACCTTC.

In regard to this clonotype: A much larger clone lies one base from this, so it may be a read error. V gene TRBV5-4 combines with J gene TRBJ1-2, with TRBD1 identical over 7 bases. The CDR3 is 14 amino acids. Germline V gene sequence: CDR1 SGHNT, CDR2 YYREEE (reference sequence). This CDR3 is CVSRLGQKDYGYTF. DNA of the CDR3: TGTGTCAGCAGGTTGGGACAGAAGGACTATGGCTACACCTTC.

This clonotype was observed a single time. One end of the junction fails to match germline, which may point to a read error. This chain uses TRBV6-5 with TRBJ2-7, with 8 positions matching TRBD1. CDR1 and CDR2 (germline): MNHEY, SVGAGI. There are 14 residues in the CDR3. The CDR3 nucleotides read TGTGCCGGCAGTCCTCGGACAGGGCCCTACGAGCAGTACTTC. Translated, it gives CAGSPRTGPYEQYF.

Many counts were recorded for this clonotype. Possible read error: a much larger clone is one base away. The CDR3 sequence: CRARERLEQFF. CDR3 sequence (DNA): TGCAGGGCTAGAGAAAGGCTGGAGCAGTTCTTC. The chain combines TRBV20-1 with TRBJ2-1; D uncertain. This CDR3 has 11 residues. CDR1 is DFQATT, CDR2 SNEGSKA, per germline (reference sequence).

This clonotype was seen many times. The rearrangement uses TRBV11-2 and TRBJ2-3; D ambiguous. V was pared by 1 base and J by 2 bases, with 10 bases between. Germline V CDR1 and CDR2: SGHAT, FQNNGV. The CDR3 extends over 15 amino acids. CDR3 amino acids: CASSLGGNPTDTQYF. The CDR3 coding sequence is TGTGCCAGCAGCTTAGGTGGAAACCCCACAGATACGCAGTATTTT.

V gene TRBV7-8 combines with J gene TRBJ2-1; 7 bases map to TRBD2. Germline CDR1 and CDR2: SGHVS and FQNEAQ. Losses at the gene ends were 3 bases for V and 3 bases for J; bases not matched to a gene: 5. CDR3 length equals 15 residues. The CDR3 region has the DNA TGTGCCAGCAGCTTTCCCGGGACTAACTACAATGAGCAGTTCTTC. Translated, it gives CASSFPGTNYNEQFF.

The CDR3 nucleotides are TGTGCCAGCAGTTTACGTCGGGGGGCTCACAATGAGCAGTTCTTC. Its translation is CASSLRRGAHNEQFF. V gene TRBV27 combines with J gene TRBJ2-1; D is possibly TRBD2 (7 bases). The germline V gene has CDR1 MNHEY and CDR2 SMNVEV (reference sequence). CDR3 length: 15 amino acids. Trimming took off 2 bases at V and 5 bases at J, with 13 bases between the two ends.

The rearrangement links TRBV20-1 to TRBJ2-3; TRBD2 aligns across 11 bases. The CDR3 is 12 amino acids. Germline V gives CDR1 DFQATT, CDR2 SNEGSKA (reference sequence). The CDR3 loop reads CGSSGGTDTQYF. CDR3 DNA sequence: TGCGGTTCTAGCGGGGGGACAGATACGCAGTATTTT.

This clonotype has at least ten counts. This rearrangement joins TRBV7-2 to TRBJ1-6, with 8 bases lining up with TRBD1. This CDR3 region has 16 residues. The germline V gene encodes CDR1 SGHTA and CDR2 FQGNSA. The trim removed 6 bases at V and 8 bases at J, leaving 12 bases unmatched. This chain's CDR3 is CASRGPGTGLHSPLHF. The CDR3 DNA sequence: TGTGCCAGCAGGGGTCCCGGGACAGGTCTTCATTCACCCCTCCACTTT.

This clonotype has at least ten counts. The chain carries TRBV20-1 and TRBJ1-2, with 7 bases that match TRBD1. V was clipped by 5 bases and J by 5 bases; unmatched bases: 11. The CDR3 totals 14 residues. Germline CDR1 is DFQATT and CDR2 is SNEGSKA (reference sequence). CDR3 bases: TGCAGTGCTCCTGACAGGGAAGAAGGGTATGGCTACACCTTC. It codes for CSAPDREEGYGYTF.

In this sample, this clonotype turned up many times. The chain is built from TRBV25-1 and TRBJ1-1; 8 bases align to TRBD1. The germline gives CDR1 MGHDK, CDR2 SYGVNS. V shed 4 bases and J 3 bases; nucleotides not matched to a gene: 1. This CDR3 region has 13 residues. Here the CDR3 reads CASSGTGYTEAFF. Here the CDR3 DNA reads TGTGCCAGCAGTGGGACAGGGTACACTGAAGCTTTCTTT.

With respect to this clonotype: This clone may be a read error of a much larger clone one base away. DNA of the CDR3: TGTGTCAGCAGCTTGTTACCAGATCATGGCTACACCTTC. As protein: CVSSLLPDHGYTF. V is TRBV5-6 and J is TRBJ1-2; the D is unclear. CDR3 length: 13 residues. Looked up from germline, CDR1 is SGHDT and CDR2 is YYEEEE.

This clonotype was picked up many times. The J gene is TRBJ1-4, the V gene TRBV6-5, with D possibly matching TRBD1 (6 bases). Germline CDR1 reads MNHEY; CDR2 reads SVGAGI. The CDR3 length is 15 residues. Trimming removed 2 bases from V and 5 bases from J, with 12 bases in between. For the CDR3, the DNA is TGTGCCAGCAGTTACACATTCACAGGGAATGAAAAACTGTTTTTT. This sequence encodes CASSYTFTGNEKLFF.